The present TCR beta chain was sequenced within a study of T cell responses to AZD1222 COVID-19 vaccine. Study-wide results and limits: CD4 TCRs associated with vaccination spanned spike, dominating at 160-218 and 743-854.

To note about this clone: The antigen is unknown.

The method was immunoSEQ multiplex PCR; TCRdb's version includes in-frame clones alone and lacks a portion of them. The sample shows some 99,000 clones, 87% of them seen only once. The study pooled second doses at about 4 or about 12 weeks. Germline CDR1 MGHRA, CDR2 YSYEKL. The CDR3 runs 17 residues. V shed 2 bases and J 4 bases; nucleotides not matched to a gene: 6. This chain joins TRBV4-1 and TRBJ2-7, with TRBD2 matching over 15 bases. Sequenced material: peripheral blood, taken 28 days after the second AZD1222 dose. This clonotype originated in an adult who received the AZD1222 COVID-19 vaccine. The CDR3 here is CASSQRTSGRARYEQYF. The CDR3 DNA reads TGCGCCAGCAGCCAAAGGACTAGCGGGAGGGCCAGGTACGAGCAGTACTTC.